This T cell receptor beta chain was recorded in a study of Graves' ophthalmopathy and Graves' hyperthyroidism (dated by TCRdb to the late 2010s). Context from the whole study: Stable hyperthyroidism was defined as no progression to ophthalmopathy within 18 months of follow-up. To explore V-J signatures that separate ophthalmopathy from hyperthyroidism, a discovery set of about 100 patients was enrolled, consisting of about 43 with ophthalmopathy and 57 with stable hyperthyroidism. TCR beta repertoire signatures were used to distinguish Graves' ophthalmopathy from Graves' hyperthyroidism and to predict progression to ophthalmopathy. For independent validation, a separate cohort was made up of approximately 19 hyperthyroidism patients plus 17 patients who later progressed from hyperthyroidism to ophthalmopathy. Following sample collection, hyperthyroidism patients were given methimazole at a starting dose of 30 mg daily, and ophthalmopathy patients were given high-dose intravenous methylprednisolone. In total, around 140 blood samples were TCR-sequenced: 40 to 45 ophthalmopathy, about 75 hyperthyroidism and some 17 hyperthyroidism-to-ophthalmopathy patients. In about six hyperthyroidism patients, the T-cell repertoires found in thyroid tissue were compared with those found in blood.

TCR beta CDR3 regions were amplified from RNA transcripts for repertoire sequencing. A first-round RT-PCR used HTBI primers with the Qiagen OneStep RT-PCR kit, followed by a second-round multiplex PCR, size selection and purification. Libraries were sequenced paired-end with 100 bp reads on an Illumina HiSeq2000. Turning to the authors' computational methods: SOAPnuke was used to process the reads, removing any read that contained adapters or uncalled bases, had a mean Phred below 15, or lacked an exact match to the constant primer or identifier. COPE v1.2.5 was used to merge high-quality paired reads. Clonotypes were defined as unique nucleotide sequences and were aligned to IMGT TRB V, D and J references using MiTCR v1.1. The analysis was limited to V-J combinations with a frequency above 0.0001, which together covered around 99% of the repertoires. A TCR clonal expansion and chaos score per V-J combination was defined as the ratio of F50 clonal expansion to chaos observed in the TCRdist matrix. Welch's t-statistics and random forest were used to reduce the features to some 13 V-J combinations, which were then used as input to a naive Bayes classifier. Thyroid-blood repertoire similarity was quantified with the Morisita-Horn index. TCRdb passed the public sequencing reads through fastp at Q25 and MiXCR, retaining productive beta sequences. Each entry is one CDR3 protein sequence, shown with its most common DNA and genes. The V and J calls follow TCRdb's processing rather than the paper's. Counted in this sample were over a million distinct CDR3 sequences; around a third of them appeared once. Of the sample, over 8.5% falls within the top ten clones.

General conclusions and limits of the study: Among expanded thyroid clonotypes with frequency above 0.001, most also showed up in blood, which suggests that blood repertoires may reflect the thyroid immune response. In validation, the model predicted ophthalmopathy progression with 70.59% sensitivity and roughly 72% specificity; roughly 11 predicted patients were CT-confirmed with GO in a median of approximately 6.5 months. Sample size was not predetermined statistically, and investigators were not blinded to group allocation. In cross-validation, the 13-signature model distinguished ophthalmopathy from stable hyperthyroidism with around 90% sensitivity and around 81% specificity, while in the test set the corresponding values were about 79% and 69%.

The hyperthyroidism patients were 18 to 65 years old and newly diagnosed, with a disease duration of less than 2 months. Patients were excluded if they had other autoimmune diseases, uncontrolled infections, pregnancy or lactation. Diagnosis was based on clinical symptoms, serum thyroxine, TRAb, thyroid ultrasound and orbital computed tomography. Total RNA was extracted using Trizol reagent, and RNA quality was checked on an Agilent 2100 Bioanalyzer. This clonotype was counted at least ten times. The antigen this receptor binds is unknown. Base qualities were left out, and no much larger clone turns up one base away. Material: peripheral blood or thyroid tissue (not recorded which). The clonotype was recovered from an adult man with Graves' hyperthyroidism.

The CDR3 reads as follows: CASSVGGGMLYEQYF. The bases are TGTGCCAGCAGCGTGGGCGGAGGGATGCTCTACGAGCAGTACTTC. The V gene is TRBV9 and the J gene is TRBJ2-7; TRBD2 might be the D gene, on 6 matching bases. Inclusive of the bounding cysteine and phenylalanine, the CDR3 is 15 residues long. This entry keeps only the CDR3 DNA: 45 bases, framed from base 1. The germline V gene encodes CDR1 SGDLS and CDR2 YYNGEE. V was cut back by 2 bases and J by 3 bases, leaving a gap of 15 bases between them. Reference TRBV9 and TRBJ2-7 genes cover what lies past the CDR3, so the full variable domain is DSGVTQTPKHLITATGQRVTLRCSPRSGDLSVYWYQQSLDQGLQFLIQYYNGEERAKGNILERFSAQQFPDLHSELNLSSLELGDSALYFCASSVGGGMLYEQYFGPGTRLTVT.